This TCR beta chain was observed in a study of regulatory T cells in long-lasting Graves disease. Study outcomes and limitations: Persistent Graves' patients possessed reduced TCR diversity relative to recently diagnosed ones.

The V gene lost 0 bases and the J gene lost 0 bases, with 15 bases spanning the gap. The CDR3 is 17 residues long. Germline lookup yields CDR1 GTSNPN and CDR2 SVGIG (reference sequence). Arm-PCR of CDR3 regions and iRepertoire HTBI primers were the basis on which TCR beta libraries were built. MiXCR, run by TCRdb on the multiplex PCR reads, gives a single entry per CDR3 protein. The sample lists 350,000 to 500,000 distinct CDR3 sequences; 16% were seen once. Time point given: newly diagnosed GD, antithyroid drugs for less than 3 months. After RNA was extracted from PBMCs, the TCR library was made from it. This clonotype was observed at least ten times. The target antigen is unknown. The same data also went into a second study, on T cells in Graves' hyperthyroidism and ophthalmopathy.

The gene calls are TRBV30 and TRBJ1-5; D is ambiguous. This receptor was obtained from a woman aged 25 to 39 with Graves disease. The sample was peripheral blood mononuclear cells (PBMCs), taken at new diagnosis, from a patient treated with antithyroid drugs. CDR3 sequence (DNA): TGTGCCTGGAGTGTCGTAAGAGGCGCAGATAGCAATCAGCCCCAGCATTTT. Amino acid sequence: CAWSVVRGADSNQPQHF.